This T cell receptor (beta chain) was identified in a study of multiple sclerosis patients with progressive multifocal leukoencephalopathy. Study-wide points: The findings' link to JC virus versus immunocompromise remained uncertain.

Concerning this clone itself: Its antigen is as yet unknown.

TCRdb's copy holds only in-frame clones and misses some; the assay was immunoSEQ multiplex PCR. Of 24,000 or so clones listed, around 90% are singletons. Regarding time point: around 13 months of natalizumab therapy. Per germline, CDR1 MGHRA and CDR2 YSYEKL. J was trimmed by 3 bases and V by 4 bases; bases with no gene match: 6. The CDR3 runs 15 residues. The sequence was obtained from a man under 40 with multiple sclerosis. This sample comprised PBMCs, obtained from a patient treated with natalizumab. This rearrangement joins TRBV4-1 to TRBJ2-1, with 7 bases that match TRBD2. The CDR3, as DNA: TGCGCCAGCAGCCTTACGACTAGCAGCTACAATGAGCAGTTCTTC. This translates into CASSLTTSSYNEQFF.